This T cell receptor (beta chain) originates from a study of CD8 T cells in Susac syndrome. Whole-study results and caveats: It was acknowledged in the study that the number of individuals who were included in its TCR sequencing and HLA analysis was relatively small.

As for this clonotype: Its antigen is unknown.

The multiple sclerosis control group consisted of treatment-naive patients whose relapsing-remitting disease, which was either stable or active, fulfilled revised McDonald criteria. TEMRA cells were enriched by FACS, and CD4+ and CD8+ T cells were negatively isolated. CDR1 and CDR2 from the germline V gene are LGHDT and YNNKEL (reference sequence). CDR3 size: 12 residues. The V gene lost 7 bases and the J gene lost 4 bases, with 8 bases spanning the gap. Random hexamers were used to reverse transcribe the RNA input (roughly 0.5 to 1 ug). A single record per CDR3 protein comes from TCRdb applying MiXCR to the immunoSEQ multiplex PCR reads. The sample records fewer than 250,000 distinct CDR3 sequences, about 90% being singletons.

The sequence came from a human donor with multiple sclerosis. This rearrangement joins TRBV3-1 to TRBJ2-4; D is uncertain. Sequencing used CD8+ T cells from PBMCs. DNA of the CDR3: TGTGCCAGCATCGGTGCAAAAAACATTCAGTACTTC. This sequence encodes CASIGAKNIQYF.